This T cell receptor beta chain was identified in a study of control samples from healthy donors and cancer patients. Trimming cost V 3 bases and J 4 bases, with 6 bases left between them. CDR1 MGHDK and CDR2 SYGVNS come from the germline V gene. The CDR3 extends over 12 amino acids. The table came from immunoSEQ multiplex PCR; TCRdb's copy has only in-frame clones and leaves some out. The sample includes 90,000 to 150,000 clones, roughly 90% of them seen just once. The V gene is TRBV25-1, the J gene TRBJ1-1, with no clear D. The TCR was taken from a man between 45 and 60 years old in good health. Sequencing was done on a sample of blood. The CDR3 protein is CASSDGITEAFF. The CDR3 coding sequence is TGTGCCAGCAGTGACGGGATCACTGAAGCTTTCTTT.